This note documents a single T cell receptor beta chain sequence. Germline is not matched at one junction end, which may reflect a read error. Unsorted whole blood yielded the blood RNA, and germline DNA was also extracted. Before any surgery took place, 4 to 4.5 milliliters of peripheral blood were collected. This entry comes from a study of tumor-infiltrating lymphocytes in primary liver carcinoma. CDR1 and CDR2 from the germline V gene are LGHNA and YSLEER. The CDR3 runs 15 residues. Total RNA (roughly 530 ng) served as template for TCR beta cDNA synthesis primed by a constant-region primer. Libraries of TCR beta came from three nested multiplex PCR rounds with slightly modified ARM-PCR. The two initial PCR rounds, approximately 10 cycles each, used TRBV1-TRBV30 forward and C-beta reverse primers. TCRdb re-called the multiplex PCR reads through MiXCR, storing one row per CDR3 protein. The sample lists 250,000 to 400,000 distinct CDR3 sequences, 65% seen once, with approximately 9.4% in the top ten.

The rearrangement joins TRBV4-3 to TRBJ2-7; D remains unclear. Specimen: peripheral blood. The sequence was collected from a man aged 40-49 years with primary liver carcinoma and hepatitis B virus infection. CDR3 region: CASGQDPDGVYEQYF. As DNA, the CDR3 is TGCGCCAGCGGCCAAGACCCTGACGGCGTCTACGAGCAGTACTTC.